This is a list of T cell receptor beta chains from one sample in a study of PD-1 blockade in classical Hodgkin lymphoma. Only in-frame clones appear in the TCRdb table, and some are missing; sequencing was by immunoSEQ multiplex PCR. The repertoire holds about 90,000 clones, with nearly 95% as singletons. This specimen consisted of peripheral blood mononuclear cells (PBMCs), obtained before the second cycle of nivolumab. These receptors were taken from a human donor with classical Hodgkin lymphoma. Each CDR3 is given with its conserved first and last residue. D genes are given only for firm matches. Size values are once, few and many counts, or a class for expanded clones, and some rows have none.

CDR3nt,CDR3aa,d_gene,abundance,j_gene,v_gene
TGTGCCAGCAAGGCTAGCGGGAGTGGCACAGATACGCAGTATTTT,CASKASGSGTDTQYF,TRBD2,-,TRBJ2-3,TRBV27
TGTGCCAGCAGTCCCCTCCTTAGCGAGCAGTACTTC,CASSPLLSEQYF,-,-,TRBJ2-7,TRBV28
TGCGCCAGCAGCTATGGGACTAGCGGGAGCCGCAATGAGCAGTTCTTC,CASSYGTSGSRNEQFF,TRBD2,-,TRBJ2-1,TRBV4-1
TGTGCCTGGAGCTCCGCGCCTATGGCCAACGTCCTGACTTTC,CAWSSAPMANVLTF,-,-,TRBJ2-6,TRBV30
TGTGCCAGTAGTATAGCCAGTTACAATGAGCAGTTCTTC,CASSIASYNEQFF,-,-,TRBJ2-1,TRBV19
TGTGCCTGGAGTGAGGCCTACGAGCAGTACTTC,CAWSEAYEQYF,-,-,TRBJ2-7,TRBV30
TGTGCCAGCAGCTTACTAGCGGTTGAGCAGTTCTTC,CASSLLAVEQFF,TRBD2,-,TRBJ2-1,TRBV5-6
TGTGCCAGCAGCTTGCGGGGGAAGGGCTTCTACGAGCAGTACTTC,CASSLRGKGFYEQYF,TRBD2,once,TRBJ2-7,TRBV7-8
TGTGCCAGCAGCCTCGGGAGAGACAACACTGAAGCTTTCTTT,CASSLGRDNTEAFF,-,few,TRBJ1-1,TRBV28
TGTGCCAGCAGCTTCTCCGGGACGGGGGTGAACAATGAGCAGTTCTTC,CASSFSGTGVNNEQFF,-,-,TRBJ2-1,TRBV7-9
TGTGCCAGTAGTCCCCCACCCGCGGCCTACAATGAGCAGTTCTTC,CASSPPPAAYNEQFF,-,-,TRBJ2-1,TRBV19
TGTGCCAGCAGTTTATTAGCGGGAGCTTACTCTGGGGCCAACGTCCTGACTTTC,CASSLLAGAYSGANVLTF,TRBD2,-,TRBJ2-6,TRBV27
TGTGCCAGCAGCCAAGATCTTGCCGCCTGGGTGGCGGGTTTGATTGATACGCAGTATTTT,CASSQDLAAWVAGLIDTQYF,-,-,TRBJ2-3,TRBV14
TGTGCCAGTAGTGCCCAGGGACAGGGGCCGACCTACGAGCAGTACTTC,CASSAQGQGPTYEQYF,TRBD1,once,TRBJ2-7,TRBV19
TGCGCCAGCAGCGAGGACAGGACCCTTGACACAGATACGCAGTATTTT,CASSEDRTLDTDTQYF,TRBD1,-,TRBJ2-3,TRBV5-1
TGCGCCAGCAGTGCAACAGGGGGCACTGAAGCTTTCTTT,CASSATGGTEAFF,TRBD1,-,TRBJ1-1,TRBV10-2
TGCGCCAGTTTAGACGGTGAAAAACTGTTTTTT,CASLDGEKLFF,-,-,TRBJ1-4,TRBV5-1
TGTGCCAGCAGCTTAAGGGGGACTGGGGCCAACGTCCTGACTTTC,CASSLRGTGANVLTF,-,-,TRBJ2-6,TRBV11-3
TGTGCCAGCAGTTTTACAGGGCGAACCAAGAACACTGAAGCTTTCTTT,CASSFTGRTKNTEAFF,-,-,TRBJ1-1,TRBV28
TGTGCCAGCAGTGAATTAACAGGTTACGAGCAGTACTTC,CASSELTGYEQYF,-,-,TRBJ2-7,TRBV2
TGTGCCAGCTCACCAGCCCACCCTCCCGTGGTGAGCACAGATACGCAGTATTTT,CASSPAHPPVVSTDTQYF,-,-,TRBJ2-3,TRBV18
TGCAGCGTTGAGGACACAGGGGGCGGAAGGGGGTACAATGAGCAGTTCTTC,CSVEDTGGGRGYNEQFF,TRBD1,-,TRBJ2-1,TRBV29-1
TGTGCCATCAGCGACGCAGGAGCGGGGCTACAAGAGACCCAGTACTTC,CAISDAGAGLQETQYF,TRBD2,-,TRBJ2-5,TRBV10-3
TGTGCCAGCAAATCCGGGGCAGGGGGTCTCTACGAGCAGTACTTC,CASKSGAGGLYEQYF,TRBD1,once,TRBJ2-7,TRBV27
TGTGCCAGCTCACCACCGCTGCTGAACTATGGCTACACCTTC,CASSPPLLNYGYTF,-,-,TRBJ1-2,TRBV18
TGTGCCAGCAGCGTAGGAGGGGGGAACACCGGGGAGCTGTTTTTT,CASSVGGGNTGELFF,-,-,TRBJ2-2,TRBV9
TGTGCCAGCAGCTTAGCGGGGGCGAACACTGAAGCTTTCTTT,CASSLAGANTEAFF,-,-,TRBJ1-1,TRBV11-1
TGTGCCAGCAGTCCCTTCGGGGAGACCCAGTACTTC,CASSPFGETQYF,-,once,TRBJ2-5,TRBV6-6
TGTGCCAGCAGCCCCCGCCGACAGGGTGGCAACTATGGCTACACCTTC,CASSPRRQGGNYGYTF,TRBD1,-,TRBJ1-2,TRBV7-2
TGCGCCAGCAGCCAAGGCCCCCAACCGAGGACTAGCGGGAGGCCATCCTACAATGAGCAGTTCTTC,CASSQGPQPRTSGRPSYNEQFF,TRBD2,-,TRBJ2-1,TRBV4-1
TGTGCCAGCAGCAAAGACTTCTTGGGGCCTGGGCAGTACGAGCAGTACTTC,CASSKDFLGPGQYEQYF,-,-,TRBJ2-7,TRBV21-1
TGTGCCAGCAGCCAAGAGCGGATTCCTAGCAATCAGCCCCAGCATTTT,CASSQERIPSNQPQHF,-,-,TRBJ1-5,TRBV14
TGTGCCAGTAGTCTAAAGGGTCGCTGGGGGGCCAACGTCCTGACTTTC,CASSLKGRWGANVLTF,-,once,TRBJ2-6,TRBV19
TGCGCCAGCAGCTGGAGGGGTTTCGAGGACACCATATATTTT,CASSWRGFEDTIYF,-,-,TRBJ1-3,TRBV5-1
TGTGCCATCCCAAGTCGGACTAGCGACAATGAGCAGTTCTTC,CAIPSRTSDNEQFF,TRBD2,-,TRBJ2-1,TRBV28
TGTGCCAGCAGCTCTGACAGGGTAATGAACACTGAGGCTTTCTTT,CASSSDRVMNTEAFF,TRBD1,-,TRBJ1-1,TRBV7-9